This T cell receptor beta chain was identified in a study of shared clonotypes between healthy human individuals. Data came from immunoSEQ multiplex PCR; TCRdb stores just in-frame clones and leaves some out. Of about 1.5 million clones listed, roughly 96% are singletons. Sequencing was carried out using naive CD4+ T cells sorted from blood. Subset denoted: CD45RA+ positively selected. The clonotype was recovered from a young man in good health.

CDR3 loop: CASSTDRGYTF. As DNA, the CDR3 is TGTGCCAGCAGCACGGACCGGGGATACACCTTC. The chain recombines TRBV5-4 with TRBJ1-2; no firm D call. Deletions cut 4 bases from V and 11 bases from J, with 12 bases between. Germline values: CDR1 SGHNT, CDR2 YYREEE (reference sequence). This CDR3 has 11 amino acids.